These 24 T cell receptor beta chains share one sample of origin, sequenced in a study of cytomegalovirus exposure and HLA in healthy donors. It was with 60 Vbeta and 13 Jbeta primers that the PCR ran. Sequencing was performed with immunoSEQ multiplex PCR; in TCRdb, only in-frame clones are kept and a portion is missing. Of approximately 89,000 clones listed, roughly 77% are singletons. Sequenced input: PBMCs. These receptor sequences come from a human donor in good health.

This clone showed up just once. The chain employs TRBV18 and TRBJ2-5; 7 nucleotides agree with TRBD2. After removal of 6 bases from V and 4 bases from J, the junction contained 20 bases not matched to a gene. This CDR3 has 18 amino acids. Germline CDR1 KGHSH, CDR2 LQKENI. The CDR3 region is CASSQGMAGVSGRETQYF. The DNA of the CDR3 is TGTGCCAGCTCCCAAGGTATGGCGGGAGTATCGGGTCGAGAGACCCAGTACTTC.

The J gene is TRBJ2-3, the V gene TRBV9; 7 bases are a match to TRBD1. Germline CDR1 reads SGDLS; CDR2 reads YYNGEE. With 0 bases clipped from V and 4 bases from J, the junction kept 2 bases outside the gene matches. This CDR3 spans 14 amino acids. The CDR3 loop reads CASSVVGGPDTQYF. In nucleotides, the CDR3 is TGTGCCAGCAGCGTAGTAGGGGGCCCAGATACGCAGTATTTT.

The rearrangement joins TRBV4-3 to TRBJ2-2; TRBD2 matches 8 bases. Losses at the gene ends were 4 bases for V and 4 bases for J; bases not matched to a gene: 2. Germline values: CDR1 LGHNA, CDR2 YSLEER. This CDR3 is 14 amino acids long. CDR3 DNA: TGCGCCAGCAGCCGACTAGCGACCACCGGGGAGCTGTTTTTT. Encoded protein: CASSRLATTGELFF.

The rearrangement links TRBV7-8 to TRBJ2-5; TRBD1 matches at 7 bases. Germline V gene sequence: CDR1 SGHVS, CDR2 FQNEAQ. V lost 6 bases to trimming and J lost 1 base; unmatched junction nucleotides: 8. This CDR3 is 15 amino acids long. The CDR3 sequence is CASRKAGTVQETQYF. The CDR3 DNA reads as TGTGCCAGCAGAAAAGCCGGGACAGTCCAAGAGACCCAGTACTTC.

The chain employs TRBV6-5 and TRBJ2-7; TRBD1 aligns across 9 bases. The germline V gene has CDR1 MNHEY and CDR2 SVGAGI. The junction had 4 bases not matched to a gene; V was cut back by 6 bases and J by 4 bases. The CDR3 is made up of 13 amino acids. The CDR3 bases are TGTGCCAGCAGGGAGACAGGGGGATACGAGCAGTACTTC. It specifies CASRETGGYEQYF.

V gene TRBV7-2 combines with J gene TRBJ2-1; TRBD2 agrees at 9 bases. V trimming: 5 bases; J trimming: 10 bases; junction bases outside the gene matches: 15. Per germline, CDR1 SGHTA and CDR2 FQGNSA. CDR3 length: 16 residues. The CDR3 DNA is TGTGCCAGCAGCAGCGGGGGGAGGGGGGCAATCATAGAGCAGTTCTTC. It specifies CASSSGGRGAIIEQFF. The complete variable domain, with remaining parts taken from reference TRBV7-2 and TRBJ2-1, reads GAGVSQSPSNKVTEKGKDVELRCDPISGHTALYWYRQSLGQGLEFLIYFQGNSAPDKSGLPSDRFSAERTGGSVSTLTIQRTQQEDSAVYLCASSSGGRGAIIEQFFGPGTRLTVL.

The rearrangement links TRBV28 to TRBJ2-7; 7 nucleotides agree with TRBD1. Germline V lookup: CDR1 MDHEN, CDR2 SYDVKM. The CDR3 is 16 residues long. J lost 4 bases, V lost 2 bases, and 11 bases had no gene match. Written as DNA, the CDR3 is TGTGCCAGCAGTTTAGGGCTGACAGGGATCGGGTACGAGCAGTACTTC. This gives the protein CASSLGLTGIGYEQYF.

This sequence joins TRBV6-4 and TRBJ2-2, with a possible D match to TRBD2 (5 bases). The CDR3 spans 14 residues. Trimming cost V 5 bases and J 1 base, with 8 bases left between them. The V gene's germline CDR1 is MRHNA and CDR2 SNTAGT. Written as DNA, the CDR3 is TGTGCCAGCAGTCCTCGGGGGAACACCGGGGAGCTGTTTTTT. This codes for CASSPRGNTGELFF.

The rearrangement joins TRBV9 to TRBJ2-7; the match to TRBD1 covers 8 bases. The germline V gene encodes CDR1 SGDLS and CDR2 YYNGEE. The CDR3 covers 13 residues. The ends lost 4 bases at V and 9 bases at J; junction bases unmatched: 9. The CDR3 DNA sequence: TGTGCCAGCAGCCCGGGACAGGATCGGGGGCAGTACTTC. Encoded protein: CASSPGQDRGQYF.

The chain combines TRBV5-1 with TRBJ2-1, with D perhaps TRBD2 (5 bases). Germline V gene sequence: CDR1 SGHRS, CDR2 YFSETQ. This CDR3 contains 11 residues. The CDR3 here is CSSAEYNEQFF. In DNA, the CDR3 is TGCTCGTCAGCGGAGTACAATGAGCAGTTCTTC.

This clone was found a few times. V gene TRBV15 combines with J gene TRBJ1-1, with unresolved D. The CDR3 is 14 amino acids. V lost 1 base and J lost 1, with 7 bases in between. Germline lookup yields CDR1 LNHNV and CDR2 YYDKDF (reference sequence). Here the CDR3 reads CATSRVQANTEAFF. DNA for the CDR3: TGTGCCACCAGCAGAGTGCAGGCGAACACTGAAGCTTTCTTT.

The chain recombines TRBV2 with TRBJ2-3, with 9 nucleotides matching TRBD2. From germline, CDR1 is SNHLY and CDR2 FYNNEI. The V and J ends lost 8 bases and 0 bases, in that order; junction bases with no gene match: 3. The CDR3 contains 14 residues. The DNA for the CDR3 is TGTGCCAGCGGCGGGGGGGCCAGCACAGATACGCAGTATTTT. Translating gives CASGGGASTDTQYF.

There are a few counts of this clone. The gene calls are TRBV7-4 and TRBJ1-1; no definite D call. The CDR3 has 17 residues. CDR1 is SGHVT, CDR2 SQSDAQ, per germline. The V end was cut by 1 base, the J end by 0 bases, with 15 bases between. The CDR3 bases are TGTGCCAGCAGCTTAGGATGGGAGAACCCCTTGAACACTGAAGCTTTCTTT. This codes for CASSLGWENPLNTEAFF. Based on the CDR3 plus reference TRBV7-4 and TRBJ1-1, the full variable domain is GAGVSQSPRYKVAKRGRDVALRCDSISGHVTLYWYRQTLGQGSEVLTYSQSDAQRDKSGRPSGRFSAERPERSVSTLKIQRTEQGDSAVYLCASSLGWENPLNTEAFFGQGTRLTVV.

The count of this clone is one. The rearrangement joins TRBV5-1 to TRBJ1-4; 8 bases line up with TRBD1. The CDR3 spans 14 residues. Trimming at V came to 4 bases and at J to 3 bases, leaving 2 bases not matched to a gene. Germline loops: CDR1 SGHRS, CDR2 YFSETQ. DNA for the CDR3: TGCGCCAGCAGCCGACAGGGGCCTAATGAAAAACTGTTTTTT. Amino acids: CASSRQGPNEKLFF.

The chain joins TRBV7-9 to TRBJ2-7, with 10 bases fitting TRBD1. The ends lost 8 bases at V and 7 bases at J; junction bases unmatched: 8. The CDR3 has 13 amino acids. The germline V gene encodes CDR1 SEHNR and CDR2 FQNEAQ (reference sequence). The CDR3 DNA sequence: TGTGCCAGCTCCGGGACAGGGGCGGTAGAGCAGTACTTC. It is translated as CASSGTGAVEQYF. Based on the CDR3 plus reference TRBV7-9 and TRBJ2-7, the full variable domain is DTGVSQNPRHKITKRGQNVTFRCDPISEHNRLYWYRQTLGQGPEFLTYFQNEAQLEKSRLLSDRFSAERPKGSFSTLEIQRTEQGDSAMYLCASSGTGAVEQYFGPGTRLTVT.

The chain joins TRBV9 to TRBJ2-3; 11 nucleotides align to TRBD2. The CDR3 contains 17 residues. Trimming cost V 0 bases and J 4 bases; bases outside gene matches: 7. Germline V gene lookup returns CDR1 SGDLS and CDR2 YYNGEE. CDR3: CASSVASSGRAADTQYF. CDR3 in DNA: TGTGCCAGCAGCGTAGCTAGTAGCGGGAGGGCCGCAGATACGCAGTATTTT.

The chain joins TRBV14 to TRBJ2-5; D is unresolved. V was shortened by 7 bases and J by 5 bases, with 5 bases between the two germline ends. CDR1 SGHDN and CDR2 FVKESK come from the germline V gene. The CDR3 totals 10 residues. CDR3 sequence: CASNQETQYF. The CDR3 region has the DNA TGTGCCAGCAATCAGGAGACCCAGTACTTC.

V usage is TRBV19 and J usage is TRBJ2-1; possible D gene TRBD1, 6 bases. The germline V gene has CDR1 LNHDA and CDR2 SQIVND (reference sequence). This CDR3 spans 15 amino acids. Trimming pared 1 base from V and 9 bases from J, leaving 16 bases between. DNA for the CDR3: TGTGCCAGTAGTATAGGAGGAGCTATAGGGGGTGAGCAGTTCTTC. Its translation is CASSIGGAIGGEQFF.

This clone was seen more than once but under ten times. The chain has TRBV19 and TRBJ1-5; the match to TRBD1 covers 8 bases. The CDR3 is 14 amino acids. V lost 7 bases to trimming and J lost 2 bases; unmatched junction nucleotides: 4. The germline CDR1 and CDR2 sequences are LNHDA and SQIVND (reference sequence). The CDR3 spells CASNPQGGNQPQHF. CDR3 nucleotide sequence: TGTGCCAGTAACCCACAGGGGGGCAATCAGCCCCAGCATTTT.

Regarding this clone: Other DNA variants within this sample encode the same CDR3. This sequence joins TRBV6-5 and TRBJ2-1; D unresolved. Deletions cut 5 bases from V and 2 bases from J, with 13 bases between. The CDR3 covers 15 residues. Per the germline V gene, CDR1 is MNHEY and CDR2 is SVGAGI. The CDR3, as DNA: TGTGCCAGCAGTCCCTCCAGTGTCGCCTACAATGAGCAGTTCTTC. It encodes CASSPSSVAYNEQFF.

This clone has just a few counts. The chain combines TRBV7-2 with TRBJ1-2; TRBD1 matches at 8 bases. CDR1 SGHTA and CDR2 FQGNSA come from the germline V gene. Losses at the gene ends were 3 bases for V and 8 bases for J; bases not matched to a gene: 8. CDR3 length: 14 amino acids. The CDR3 coding sequence is TGTGCCAGCAGCTTGGACAGGGAGGCAGGGGGCTACACCTTC. Its protein product is CASSLDREAGGYTF.

This rearrangement joins TRBV6-4 to TRBJ1-2, with TRBD1 identical over 10 bases. Trimming cost V 3 bases and J 4 bases; bases outside gene matches: 11. Germline CDR1 MRHNA, CDR2 SNTAGT. The CDR3 contains 17 residues. The CDR3 bases are TGTGCCAGCAGTGAGGTGGGACAGGGGCCTACTCCCTATGGCTACACCTTC. This gives the protein CASSEVGQGPTPYGYTF.

The rearrangement joins TRBV9 to TRBJ1-6; no reliable D call. The germline V gene encodes CDR1 SGDLS and CDR2 YYNGEE. This CDR3 spans 13 amino acids. V was shortened by 0 bases and J by 13 bases, with 11 bases between the two germline ends. CDR3 DNA sequence: TGTGCCAGCAGCGTAGGAGGTAACACCCCCCTCCACTTT. Its translation: CASSVGGNTPLHF.

The chain uses TRBV2 and TRBJ2-2, with 7 positions matching TRBD1. The CDR3 length is 16 residues. The germline V gene has CDR1 SNHLY and CDR2 FYNNEI. The junction had 7 bases not matched to a gene; V was cut back by 6 bases and J by 0 bases. The DNA for the CDR3 is TGTGCCAGCAGCCCCCGGACAGGCTCGAACACCGGGGAGCTGTTTTTT. Translating it yields CASSPRTGSNTGELFF.